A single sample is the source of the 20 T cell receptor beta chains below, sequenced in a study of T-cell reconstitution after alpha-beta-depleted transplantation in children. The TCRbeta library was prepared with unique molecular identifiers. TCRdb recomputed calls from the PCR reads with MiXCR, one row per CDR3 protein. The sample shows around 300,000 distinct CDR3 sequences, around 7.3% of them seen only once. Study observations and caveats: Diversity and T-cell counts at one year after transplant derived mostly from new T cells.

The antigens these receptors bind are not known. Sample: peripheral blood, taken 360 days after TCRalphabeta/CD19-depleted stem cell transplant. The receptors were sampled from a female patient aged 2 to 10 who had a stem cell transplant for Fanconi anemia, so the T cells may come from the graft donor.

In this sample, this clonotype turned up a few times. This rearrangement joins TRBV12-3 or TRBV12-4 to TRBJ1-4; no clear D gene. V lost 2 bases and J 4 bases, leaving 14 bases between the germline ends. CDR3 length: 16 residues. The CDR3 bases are TGTGCCAGCAGTTTACAGACCGCCTCCTATAATGAAAAACTGTTTTTT. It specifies CASSLQTASYNEKLFF.

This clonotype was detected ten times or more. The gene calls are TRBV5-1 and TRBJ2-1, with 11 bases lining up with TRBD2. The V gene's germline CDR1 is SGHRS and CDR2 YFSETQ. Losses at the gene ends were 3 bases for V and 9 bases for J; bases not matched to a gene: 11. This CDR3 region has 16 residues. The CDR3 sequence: CASSSLAGVFPGEQFF. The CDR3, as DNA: TGCGCCAGCAGCTCACTAGCGGGAGTTTTCCCGGGTGAGCAGTTCTTC.

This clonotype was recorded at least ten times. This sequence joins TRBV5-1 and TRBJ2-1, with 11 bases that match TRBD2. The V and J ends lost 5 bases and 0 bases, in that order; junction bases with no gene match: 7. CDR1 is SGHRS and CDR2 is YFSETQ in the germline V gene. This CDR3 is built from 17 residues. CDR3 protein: CASRVAGGPTSYNEQFF. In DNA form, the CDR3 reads TGCGCCAGCAGAGTAGCGGGGGGGCCTACCTCCTACAATGAGCAGTTCTTC.

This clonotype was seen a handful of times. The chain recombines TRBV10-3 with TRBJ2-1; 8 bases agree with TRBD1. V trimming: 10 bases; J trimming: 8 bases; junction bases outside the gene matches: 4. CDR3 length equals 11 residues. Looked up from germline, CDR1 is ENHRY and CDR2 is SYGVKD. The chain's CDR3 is CATQQGDEQFF. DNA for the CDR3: TGTGCCACGCAACAGGGGGATGAGCAGTTCTTC.

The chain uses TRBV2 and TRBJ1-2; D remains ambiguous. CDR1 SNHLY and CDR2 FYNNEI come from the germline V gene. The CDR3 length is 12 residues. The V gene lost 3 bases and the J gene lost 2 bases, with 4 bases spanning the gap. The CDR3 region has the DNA TGTGCCAGCAGTGACATGAACTATGGCTACACCTTC. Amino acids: CASSDMNYGYTF.

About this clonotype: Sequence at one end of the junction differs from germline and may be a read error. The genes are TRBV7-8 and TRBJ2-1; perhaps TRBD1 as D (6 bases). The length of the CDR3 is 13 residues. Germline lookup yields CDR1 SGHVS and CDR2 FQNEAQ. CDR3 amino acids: CTSSHRATNEQFF. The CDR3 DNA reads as TGTACCAGCAGCCACAGGGCTACGAATGAGCAGTTCTTC.

CDR3 sequence: CASSQGFYGYTF. The DNA for the CDR3 is TGTGCCAGTTCGCAGGGTTTCTATGGCTACACCTTC. This chain joins TRBV6-5 and TRBJ1-2, with D possibly TRBD1 on 5 matching bases. The germline gives CDR1 MNHEY, CDR2 SVGAGI. The CDR3 has 12 amino acids. V lost 9 bases and J lost 4, with 12 bases in between.

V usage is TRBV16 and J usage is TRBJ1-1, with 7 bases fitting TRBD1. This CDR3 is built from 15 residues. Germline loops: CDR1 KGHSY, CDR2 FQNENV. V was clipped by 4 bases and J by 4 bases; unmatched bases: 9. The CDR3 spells CASSLDRVGATEAFF. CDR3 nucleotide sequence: TGTGCCAGCAGCCTCGACAGGGTGGGGGCCACTGAAGCTTTCTTT.

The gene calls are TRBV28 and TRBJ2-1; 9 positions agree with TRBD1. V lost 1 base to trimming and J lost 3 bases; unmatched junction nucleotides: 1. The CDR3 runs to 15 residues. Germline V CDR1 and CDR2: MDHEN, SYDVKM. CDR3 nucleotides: TGTGCCAGCAGTTTATACAGGGGGCGCTACAATGAGCAGTTCTTC. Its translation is CASSLYRGRYNEQFF.

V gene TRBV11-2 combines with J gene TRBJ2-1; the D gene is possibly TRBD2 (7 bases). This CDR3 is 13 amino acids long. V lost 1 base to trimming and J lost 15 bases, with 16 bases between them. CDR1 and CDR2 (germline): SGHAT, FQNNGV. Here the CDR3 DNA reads TGTGCCAGCAGCTTAGCAGGCAGGGAGGGGGGGTTCTTC. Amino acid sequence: CASSLAGREGGFF.

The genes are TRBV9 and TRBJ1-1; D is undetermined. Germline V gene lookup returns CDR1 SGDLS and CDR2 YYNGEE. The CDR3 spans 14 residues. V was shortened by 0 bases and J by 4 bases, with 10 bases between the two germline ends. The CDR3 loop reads CASSVVTEGTEAFF. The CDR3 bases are TGTGCCAGCAGCGTAGTCACGGAGGGCACTGAAGCTTTCTTT.

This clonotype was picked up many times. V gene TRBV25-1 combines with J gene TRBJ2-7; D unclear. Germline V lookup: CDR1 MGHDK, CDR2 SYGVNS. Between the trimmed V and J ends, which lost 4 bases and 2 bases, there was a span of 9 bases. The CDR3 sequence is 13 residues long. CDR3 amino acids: CASSADETYEQYF. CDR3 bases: TGTGCCAGCAGTGCAGACGAAACCTACGAGCAGTACTTC.

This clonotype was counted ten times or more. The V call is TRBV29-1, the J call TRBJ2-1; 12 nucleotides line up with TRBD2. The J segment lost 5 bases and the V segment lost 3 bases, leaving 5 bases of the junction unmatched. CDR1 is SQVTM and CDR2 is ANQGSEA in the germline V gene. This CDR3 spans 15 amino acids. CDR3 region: CSVDSLAGGDNEQFF. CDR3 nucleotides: TGCAGCGTTGACTCCCTAGCGGGGGGGGACAATGAGCAGTTCTTC.

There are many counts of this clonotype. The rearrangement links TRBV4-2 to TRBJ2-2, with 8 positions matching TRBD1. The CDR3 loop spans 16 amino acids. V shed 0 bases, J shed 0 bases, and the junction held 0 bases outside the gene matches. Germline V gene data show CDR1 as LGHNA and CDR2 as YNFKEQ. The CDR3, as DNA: TGTGCCAGCAGCCAAGAGGGACAGGCGAACACCGGGGAGCTGTTTTTT. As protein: CASSQEGQANTGELFF.

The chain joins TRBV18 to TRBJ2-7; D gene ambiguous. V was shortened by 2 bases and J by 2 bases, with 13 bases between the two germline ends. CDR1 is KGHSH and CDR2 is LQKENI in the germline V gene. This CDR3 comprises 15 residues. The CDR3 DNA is TGTGCCAGCTCACCAGAACTCCAGGTGGCCTACGAGCAGTACTTC. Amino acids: CASSPELQVAYEQYF.

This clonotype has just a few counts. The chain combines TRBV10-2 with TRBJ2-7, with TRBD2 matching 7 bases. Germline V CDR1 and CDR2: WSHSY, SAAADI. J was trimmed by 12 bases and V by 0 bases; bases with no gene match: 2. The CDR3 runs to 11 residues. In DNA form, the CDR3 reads TGCGCCAGCAGTGAGTCGGGGGAGGGGTACTTC. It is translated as CASSESGEGYF.

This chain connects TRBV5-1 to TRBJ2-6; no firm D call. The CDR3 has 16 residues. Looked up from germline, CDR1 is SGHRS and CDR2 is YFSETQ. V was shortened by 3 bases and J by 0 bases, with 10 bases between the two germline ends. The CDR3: CASSWSVRSGANVLTF. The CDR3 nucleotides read TGCGCCAGCAGCTGGTCGGTTCGCTCTGGGGCCAACGTCCTGACTTTC.

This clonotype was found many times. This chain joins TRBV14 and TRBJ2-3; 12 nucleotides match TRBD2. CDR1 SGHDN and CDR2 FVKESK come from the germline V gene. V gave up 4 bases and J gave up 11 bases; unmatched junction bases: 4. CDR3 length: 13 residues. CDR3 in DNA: TGTGCCAGCAGCCTGAGGACTAGCGGGATGCAGTATTTT. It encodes CASSLRTSGMQYF.

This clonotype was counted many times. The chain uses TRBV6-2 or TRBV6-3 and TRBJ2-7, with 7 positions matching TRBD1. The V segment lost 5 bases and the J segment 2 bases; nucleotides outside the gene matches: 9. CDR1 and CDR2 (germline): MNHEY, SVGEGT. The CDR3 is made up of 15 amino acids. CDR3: CASSPLGTVTYEQYF. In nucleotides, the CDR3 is TGTGCCAGCAGTCCCCTCGGGACAGTTACCTACGAGCAGTACTTC.

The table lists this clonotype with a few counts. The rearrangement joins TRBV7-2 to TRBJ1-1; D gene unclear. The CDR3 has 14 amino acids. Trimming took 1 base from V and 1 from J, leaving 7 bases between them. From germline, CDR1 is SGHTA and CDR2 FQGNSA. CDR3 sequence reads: CASSLGGSNTEAFF. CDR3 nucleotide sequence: TGTGCCAGCAGCTTAGGCGGGTCGAACACTGAAGCTTTCTTT.